The sequence of this T cell receptor beta chain was determined in a study of T cell repertoires in cytomegalovirus infection. Overall study findings and caveats: The ex vivo response was dominated by HLA-C-restricted CMV-specific TCR beta clonotypes.

CDR3 length equals 16 residues. Per the germline V gene, CDR1 is SGHVS and CDR2 is FQNEAQ. The junction had 7 bases not matched to a gene; V was cut back by 0 bases and J by 6 bases. TCRdb ran MiXCR on the reads and lists one entry per CDR3 protein. The table shows approximately 910,000 distinct CDR3 sequences, with approximately 31% occurring only once. The table lists this clonotype with many counts. Its target is not known. The V gene is TRBV7-8, the J gene TRBJ2-4; TRBD1 matches at 8 bases. Sequenced material: cultured CD8+ T cells from PBMCs, taken from culture after CMV antigen stimulation. This clonotype was obtained from a human donor in good health (CMV status not recorded). Some clones in this sample may be carry-over from other donors' samples. The CDR3 sequence is CASSLAGLGTGNIQYF. The CDR3 DNA sequence: TGTGCCAGCAGCTTAGCGGGCTTGGGGACAGGAAACATTCAGTACTTC.